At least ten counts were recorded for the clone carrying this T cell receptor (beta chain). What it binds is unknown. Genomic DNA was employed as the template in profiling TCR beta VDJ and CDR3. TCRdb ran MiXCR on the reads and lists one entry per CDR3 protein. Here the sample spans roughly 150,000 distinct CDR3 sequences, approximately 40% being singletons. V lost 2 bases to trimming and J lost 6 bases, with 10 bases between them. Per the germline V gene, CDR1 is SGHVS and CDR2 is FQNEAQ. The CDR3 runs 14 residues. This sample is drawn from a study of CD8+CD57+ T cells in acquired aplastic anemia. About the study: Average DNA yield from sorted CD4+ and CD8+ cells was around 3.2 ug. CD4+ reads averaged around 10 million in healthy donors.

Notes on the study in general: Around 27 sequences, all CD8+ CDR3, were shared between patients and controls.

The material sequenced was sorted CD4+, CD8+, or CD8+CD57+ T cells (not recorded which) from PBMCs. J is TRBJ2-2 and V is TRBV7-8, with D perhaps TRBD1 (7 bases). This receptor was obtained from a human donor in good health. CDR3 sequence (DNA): TGTGCCAGCAGCTTACAGGGGGGTCCCGGGGAGCTGTTTTTT. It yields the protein CASSLQGGPGELFF.